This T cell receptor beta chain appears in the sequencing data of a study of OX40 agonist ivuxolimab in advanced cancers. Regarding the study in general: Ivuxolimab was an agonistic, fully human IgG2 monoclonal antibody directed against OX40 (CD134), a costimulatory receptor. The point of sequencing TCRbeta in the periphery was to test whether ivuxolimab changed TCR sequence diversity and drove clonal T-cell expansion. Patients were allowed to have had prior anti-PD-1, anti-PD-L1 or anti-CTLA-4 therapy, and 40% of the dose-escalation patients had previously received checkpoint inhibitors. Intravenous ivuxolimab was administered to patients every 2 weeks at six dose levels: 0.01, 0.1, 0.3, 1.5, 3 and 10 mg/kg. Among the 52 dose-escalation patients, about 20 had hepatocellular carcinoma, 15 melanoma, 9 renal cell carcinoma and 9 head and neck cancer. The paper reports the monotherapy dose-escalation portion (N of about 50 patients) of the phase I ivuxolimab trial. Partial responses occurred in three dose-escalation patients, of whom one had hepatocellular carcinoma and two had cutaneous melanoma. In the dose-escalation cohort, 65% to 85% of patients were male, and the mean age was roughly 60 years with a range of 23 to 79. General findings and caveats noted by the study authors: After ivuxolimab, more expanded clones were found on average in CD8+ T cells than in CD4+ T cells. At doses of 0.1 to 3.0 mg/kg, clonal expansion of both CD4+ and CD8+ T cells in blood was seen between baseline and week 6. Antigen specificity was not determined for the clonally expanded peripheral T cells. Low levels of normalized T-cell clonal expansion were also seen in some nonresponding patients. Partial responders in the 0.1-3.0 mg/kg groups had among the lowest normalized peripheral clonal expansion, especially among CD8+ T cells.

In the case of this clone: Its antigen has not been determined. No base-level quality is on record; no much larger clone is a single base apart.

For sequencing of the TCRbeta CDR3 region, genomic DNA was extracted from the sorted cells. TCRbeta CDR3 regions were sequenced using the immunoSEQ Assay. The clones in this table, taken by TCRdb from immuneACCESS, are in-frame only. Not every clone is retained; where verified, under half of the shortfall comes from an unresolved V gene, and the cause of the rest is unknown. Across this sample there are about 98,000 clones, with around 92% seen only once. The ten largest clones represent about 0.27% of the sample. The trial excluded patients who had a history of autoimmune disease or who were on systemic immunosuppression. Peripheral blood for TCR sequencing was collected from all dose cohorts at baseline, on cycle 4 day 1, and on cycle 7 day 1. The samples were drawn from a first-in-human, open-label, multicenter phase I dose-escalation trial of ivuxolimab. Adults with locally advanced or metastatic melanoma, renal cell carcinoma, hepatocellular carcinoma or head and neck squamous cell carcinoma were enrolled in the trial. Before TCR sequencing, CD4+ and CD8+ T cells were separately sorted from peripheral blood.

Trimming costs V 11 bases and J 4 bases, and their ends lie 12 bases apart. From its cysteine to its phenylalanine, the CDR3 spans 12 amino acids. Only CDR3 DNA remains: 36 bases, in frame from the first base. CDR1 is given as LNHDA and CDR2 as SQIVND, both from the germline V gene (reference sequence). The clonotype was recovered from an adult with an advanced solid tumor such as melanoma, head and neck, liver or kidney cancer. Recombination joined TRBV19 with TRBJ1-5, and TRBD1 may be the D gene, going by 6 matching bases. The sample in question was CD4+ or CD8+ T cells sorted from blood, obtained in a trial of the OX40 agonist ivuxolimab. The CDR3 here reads CAVGGTNQPQHF. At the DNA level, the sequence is TGTGCCGTGGGGGGGACAAATCAGCCCCAGCATTTT.